This TCR beta chain originates from a study of sequential checkpoint blockade in melanoma. Study context: First-line arms were nivolumab then ipilimumab, or the reverse, randomized 1:1.

Data came from immunoSEQ multiplex PCR; TCRdb stores just in-frame clones and leaves some out. The sample carries around 13,000 clones, around 73% recorded once. Noted treatment: randomized to nivolumab then ipilimumab (arm A) or the reverse (arm B). DNA-damaging chemotherapy had not been given to any patient beforehand. PBMC sorting kept live CD3+CD8+ cells without CD19 or CD56. The input for sequencing was CD8+ T cells sorted from blood (inferred from file names), taken from a patient given nivolumab and ipilimumab in sequence. The TCR was taken from a human donor with melanoma.

Written as DNA, the CDR3 is TGTGCCAGCAGTCCCCGGGTACTAGCCCTTCCCTACGAGCAGTACTTC. Encoded protein: CASSPRVLALPYEQYF. The V call is TRBV2, the J call TRBJ2-7; D possibly corresponds to TRBD2 (6 bases). V lost 5 bases and J 2 bases, leaving 19 bases between the germline ends. The CDR3 loop spans 16 amino acids. Germline assignment: CDR1 SNHLY and CDR2 FYNNEI. The whole variable domain, remainder taken from reference TRBV2 and TRBJ2-7, is EPEVTQTPSHQVTQMGQEVILRCVPISNHLYFYWYRQILGQKVEFLVSFYNNEISEKSEIFDDQFSVERPDGSNFTLKIRSTKLEDSAMYFCASSPRVLALPYEQYFGPGTRLTVT.